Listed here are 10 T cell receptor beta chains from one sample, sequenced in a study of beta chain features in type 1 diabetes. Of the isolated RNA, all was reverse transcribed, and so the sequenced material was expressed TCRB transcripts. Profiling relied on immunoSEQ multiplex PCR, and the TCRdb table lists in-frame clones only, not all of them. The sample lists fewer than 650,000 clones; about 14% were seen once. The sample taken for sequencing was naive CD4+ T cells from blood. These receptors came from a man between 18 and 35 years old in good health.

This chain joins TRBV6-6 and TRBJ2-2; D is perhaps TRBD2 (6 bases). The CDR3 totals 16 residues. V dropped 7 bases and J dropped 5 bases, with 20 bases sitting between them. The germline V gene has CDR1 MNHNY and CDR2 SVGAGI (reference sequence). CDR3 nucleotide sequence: TGTGCCAGCATGGAATCGGGGGTAATGAAGACCGGGGAGCTGTTTTTT. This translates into CASMESGVMKTGELFF.

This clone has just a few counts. CDR3 sequence (DNA): TGTGCCAGCAGGCCAGCGGGACAGTTGAATCAGCCCCAGCATTTT. Residues: CASRPAGQLNQPQHF. The rearrangement links TRBV28 to TRBJ1-5; TRBD1 aligns across 7 bases. Trimming removed 6 bases from V and 4 bases from J; junction bases left unmatched: 9. CDR3 size: 15 residues. Germline loops: CDR1 MDHEN, CDR2 SYDVKM.

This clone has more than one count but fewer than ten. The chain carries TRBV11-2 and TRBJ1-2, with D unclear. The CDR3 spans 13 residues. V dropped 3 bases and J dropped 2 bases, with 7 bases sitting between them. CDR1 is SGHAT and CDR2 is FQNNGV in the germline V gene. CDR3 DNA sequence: TGTGCCAGCAGCTTTAACAGAAACTATGGCTACACCTTC. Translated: CASSFNRNYGYTF.

The CDR3 DNA follows: TGTGCCAGCTCACCAAGGGAGCTCGCCTATGGCTACACCTTC. This encodes CASSPRELAYGYTF. The V gene is TRBV18, the J gene TRBJ1-2; D not certain. Germline CDR1 reads KGHSH; CDR2 reads LQKENI. The V gene lost 2 bases and the J gene lost 4 bases, with 11 bases spanning the gap. This CDR3 comprises 14 residues.

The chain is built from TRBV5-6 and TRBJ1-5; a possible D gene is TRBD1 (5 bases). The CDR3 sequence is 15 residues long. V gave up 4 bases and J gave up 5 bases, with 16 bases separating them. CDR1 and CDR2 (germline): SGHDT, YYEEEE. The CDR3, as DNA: TGTGCCAGCAGCCGCAAAGCAGGGCTGCATCAGCCCCAGCATTTT. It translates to CASSRKAGLHQPQHF.

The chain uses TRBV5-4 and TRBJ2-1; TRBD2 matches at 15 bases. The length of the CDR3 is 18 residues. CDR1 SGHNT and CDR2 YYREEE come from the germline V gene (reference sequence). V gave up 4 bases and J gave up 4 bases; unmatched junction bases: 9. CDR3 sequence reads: CASSPRGTSGRWYNEQFF. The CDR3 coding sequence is TGTGCCAGCAGCCCGAGAGGGACTAGCGGGAGGTGGTACAATGAGCAGTTCTTC.

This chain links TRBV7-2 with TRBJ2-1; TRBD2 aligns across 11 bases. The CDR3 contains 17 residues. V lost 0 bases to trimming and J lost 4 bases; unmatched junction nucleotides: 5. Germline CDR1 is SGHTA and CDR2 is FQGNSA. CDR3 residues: CASSLAGTSGTYNEQFF. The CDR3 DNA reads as TGTGCCAGCAGCTTAGCGGGGACTAGCGGTACTTACAATGAGCAGTTCTTC. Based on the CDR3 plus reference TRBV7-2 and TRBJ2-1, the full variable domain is GAGVSQSPSNKVTEKGKDVELRCDPISGHTALYWYRQSLGQGLEFLIYFQGNSAPDKSGLPSDRFSAERTGGSVSTLTIQRTQQEDSAVYLCASSLAGTSGTYNEQFFGPGTRLTVL.

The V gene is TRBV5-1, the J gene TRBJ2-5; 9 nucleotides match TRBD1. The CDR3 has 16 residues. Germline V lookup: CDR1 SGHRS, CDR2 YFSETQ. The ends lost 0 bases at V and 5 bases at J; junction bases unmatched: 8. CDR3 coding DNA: TGCGCCAGCAGCTTGGCCCCACAGGGGGCGACGGAGACCCAGTACTTC. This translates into CASSLAPQGATETQYF.

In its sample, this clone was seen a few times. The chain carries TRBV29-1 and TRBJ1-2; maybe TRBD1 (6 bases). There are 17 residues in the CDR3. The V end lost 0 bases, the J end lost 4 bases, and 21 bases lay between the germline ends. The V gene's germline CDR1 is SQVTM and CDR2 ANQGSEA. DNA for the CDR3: TGCAGCGTTGAAGATTGGGGATGGTGGGGGCAGGGCTATGGCTACACCTTC. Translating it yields CSVEDWGWWGQGYGYTF.

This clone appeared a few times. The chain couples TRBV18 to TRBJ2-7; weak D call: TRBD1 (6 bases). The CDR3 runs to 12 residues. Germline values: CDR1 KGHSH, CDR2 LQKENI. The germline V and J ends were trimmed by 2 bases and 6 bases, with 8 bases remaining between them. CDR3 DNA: TGTGCCAGCTCACCAAAGGGGGTCGAGCAGTACTTC. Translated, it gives CASSPKGVEQYF.